A selection of T cell receptor beta chains follows, all from one sample in a study of identical twins. TCRdb ran MiXCR on the 5' RACE reads and lists one entry per CDR3 protein. The sample holds 1.5 million to 2 million distinct CDR3 sequences, about 31% seen once. Sequencing was carried out using cord blood. These receptors were collected from a newborn girl in good health. Both conserved end residues are part of each CDR3. A D gene is named only where the DNA matches it firmly. Not every row has a clone size; where given, it reads once, few, many or a size class.

j_gene: TRBJ2-2; len: 13; abundance: .; d_gene: .; v_gene: TRBV20-1; CDR3aa: CSARSTNTGELFF; CDR3nt: TGCAGTGCTAGGTCGACGAACACCGGGGAGCTGTTTTTT
j_gene: TRBJ2-7; len: 14; abundance: few; d_gene: .; v_gene: TRBV29-1; CDR3aa: CSVGRRNAYNEQYF; CDR3nt: TGCAGCGTTGGGAGGAGAAATGCCTACAATGAGCAGTACTTC
j_gene: TRBJ2-3; len: 15; abundance: .; d_gene: TRBD2; v_gene: TRBV5-1; CDR3aa: CASSTAGLGTDTQYF; CDR3nt: TGCGCCAGCAGCACGGCGGGACTAGGGACGGATACGCAGTATTTT
j_gene: TRBJ2-6; len: 17; abundance: .; d_gene: .; v_gene: TRBV2; CDR3aa: CASSDSLASSGANVLTF; CDR3nt: TGTGCCAGCAGTGATTCCCTCGCCAGCTCTGGGGCCAACGTCCTGACTTTC
j_gene: TRBJ2-1; len: 16; abundance: .; d_gene: TRBD1; v_gene: TRBV2; CDR3aa: CASSKTGTGTHNEQFF; CDR3nt: TGTGCCAGCAGTAAAACTGGGACAGGGACCCACAATGAGCAGTTCTTC
j_gene: TRBJ2-7; len: 15; abundance: .; d_gene: TRBD2; v_gene: TRBV20-1; CDR3aa: CSARRREMPYNEQYF; CDR3nt: TGCAGTGCTAGAAGGCGGGAGATGCCCTACAATGAGCAGTACTTC
j_gene: TRBJ1-6; len: 14; abundance: .; d_gene: TRBD1; v_gene: TRBV5-1; CDR3aa: CASSPTGDSSPLHF; CDR3nt: TGCGCCAGCAGCCCGACAGGGGACAGTTCACCCCTCCACTTT
j_gene: TRBJ2-6; len: 15; abundance: .; d_gene: .; v_gene: TRBV5-1; CDR3aa: CASSLAFSGANVLTF; CDR3nt: TGCGCCAGCAGCTTGGCATTCTCTGGGGCCAACGTCCTGACTTTC
j_gene: TRBJ2-1; len: 16; abundance: few; d_gene: .; v_gene: TRBV6-1; CDR3aa: CASSARQALSYNEQFF; CDR3nt: TGTGCCAGCAGTGCCCGACAGGCCCTTTCCTACAATGAGCAGTTCTTC
j_gene: TRBJ1-6; len: 16; abundance: .; d_gene: .; v_gene: TRBV2; CDR3aa: CASSESSNSYNSPLHF; CDR3nt: TGTGCCAGCAGTGAATCCTCCAACTCCTATAATTCACCCCTCCACTTT
j_gene: TRBJ2-7; len: 13; abundance: many; d_gene: .; v_gene: TRBV24-1; CDR3aa: CATSDLDTYEQYF; CDR3nt: TGTGCCACCAGTGATTTGGACACCTACGAGCAGTACTTC
j_gene: TRBJ2-7; len: 15; abundance: .; d_gene: .; v_gene: TRBV4-1; CDR3aa: CASSQGVGSSYEQYF; CDR3nt: TGCGCCAGCAGCCAAGGTGTCGGCAGTTCCTACGAGCAGTACTTC
j_gene: TRBJ2-7; len: 16; abundance: .; d_gene: .; v_gene: TRBV11-2; CDR3aa: CASSLVAGTISYEQYF; CDR3nt: TGTGCCAGCAGCTTAGTGGCAGGGACAATATCCTACGAGCAGTACTTC
j_gene: TRBJ2-1; len: 15; abundance: .; d_gene: TRBD2; v_gene: TRBV15; CDR3aa: CATSRVSGGYHEQFF; CDR3nt: TGTGCCACCAGCAGAGTGAGCGGGGGGTATCATGAGCAGTTCTTC
j_gene: TRBJ2-7; len: 16; abundance: .; d_gene: TRBD2; v_gene: TRBV20-1; CDR3aa: CSAKGSSGSVTYEQYF; CDR3nt: TGCAGTGCCAAAGGTTCTAGCGGGAGTGTAACCTACGAGCAGTACTTC
j_gene: TRBJ2-1; len: 17; abundance: .; d_gene: TRBD2; v_gene: TRBV7-2; CDR3aa: CASRGGTSGSSYNEQFF; CDR3nt: TGTGCCAGCAGGGGGGGGACTAGCGGCAGCTCCTACAATGAGCAGTTCTTC
j_gene: TRBJ1-2; len: 13; abundance: few; d_gene: .; v_gene: TRBV21-1; CDR3aa: CASSNWTGDGYTF; CDR3nt: TGTGCCAGCAGCAACTGGACAGGGGATGGCTACACCTTC
j_gene: TRBJ2-1; len: 18; abundance: .; d_gene: TRBD2; v_gene: TRBV5-6; CDR3aa: CASSRGLAGASFTNEQFF; CDR3nt: TGTGCCAGCAGCAGGGGACTAGCGGGAGCCTCTTTCACCAATGAGCAGTTCTTC
j_gene: TRBJ1-6; len: 16; abundance: .; d_gene: TRBD1; v_gene: TRBV12-3/TRBV12-4; CDR3aa: CASSTTGGSYNSPLHF; CDR3nt: TGTGCCAGCAGTACGACAGGGGGCTCCTATAATTCACCCCTCCACTTT